This TCR beta chain is drawn from a study of OX40 agonist ivuxolimab in advanced cancers. Study-wide background: The dose-escalation cohort was about 83% male, with a mean age of about 56 years, ranging about 23 to 90. General study results and limits: Circulating CD4+ and CD8+ T cells showed clonal expansion by week 6 at 0.1 to 3.0 mg/kg. The authors did not determine the antigen specificity of the expanded peripheral T cells.

Comments on this clone: No antigen is known for it.

The V gene's germline CDR1 is MNHNS and CDR2 SASEGT. The CDR3 covers 14 residues. The ends were cut back, 1 base at V and 1 base at J, with 7 bases in the middle. Measured with immunoSEQ multiplex PCR; TCRdb has only the in-frame clones, and not every one. Among around 63,000 clones listed, around nine tenths were seen once. The chain combines TRBV6-1 with TRBJ1-1, with D hard to call. Specimen: CD4+ or CD8+ T cells sorted from blood, collected in a trial of the OX40 agonist ivuxolimab. The receptor comes from an adult with an advanced solid tumor such as melanoma, head and neck, liver or kidney cancer. The CDR3 loop reads CASSEGSKNTEAFF. CDR3 sequence (DNA): TGTGCCAGCAGTGAAGGGAGTAAGAACACTGAAGCTTTCTTT.